The sequence of this TCR beta chain was determined in a study of blood T cell repertoires in COVID-19. Study-level information: T cells, B-cell-depleted T cells, or PBMCs provided the cDNA or gDNA that served as material.

In the authors' workflow: Counts of nucleated cells, estimated from reference gene primer amplification, were obtained. The method was immunoSEQ multiplex PCR; TCRdb's version includes in-frame clones alone and lacks a portion of them. From that table come the V and J calls and clone size; the DNA was used to work out D and trimming. The repertoire has some 270,000 clones, about nine tenths of them found once; the top ten carry 1.5% to 2%. The study assigned cohorts using participant-reported clinical history. The germline V gene encodes CDR1 SGDLS and CDR2 YYNGEE. The CDR3 covers 16 residues. V lost 3 bases, J lost 0 bases, and 1 base stayed unmatched.

This clonotype was sampled from a woman in her fifties or sixties who had recovered from COVID-19. The chain combines TRBV9 with TRBJ2-1; 12 bases fit TRBD2. Sequencing used PBMCs or T cells enriched from blood (not recorded which). CDR3 bases: TGTGCCAGCAGCGAACTAGCGGGAGGCTCCTACAATGAGCAGTTCTTC. Amino acids: CASSELAGGSYNEQFF.